The entry below describes one T cell receptor beta chain. The antigen remains unidentified. Germline CDR1 and CDR2: SGHTA and FQGTGA. The ends were cut back, 5 bases at V and 1 base at J, with 12 bases in the middle. The CDR3 spans 14 residues. Positively selected for CCR7, the CD45RO-negative cells used as naive CD8 cells excluded terminally differentiated effector memory CD45RA+ cells. Within Nashville, Tennessee resided all donors, each a Caucasian adult. The sample belongs to a study of shared clonotypes between healthy human individuals. Study-level background: CD4 naive and CD4 memory each took three plates per donor, while CD8 naive took two and CD8 memory one. General study findings and limits: The study drew on few donors, limiting represented genetic and exposure-history diversity. Among donors, clonotype sharing was expected to be affected by sequencing depth.

Sequencing used immunoSEQ multiplex PCR; TCRdb keeps in-frame clones, though not all of them. This sample has about 2 million clones, with roughly 94% found just once. Source material: naive CD8+ T cells sorted from blood. The rearrangement links TRBV7-3 to TRBJ2-7, with TRBD2 as a possible D gene (5 bases). The receptor was derived from a young man in good health. CDR3 amino acids: CASSQGLGSYEQYF. The CDR3 region has the DNA TGTGCCAGCAGCCAAGGACTGGGTTCCTACGAGCAGTACTTC.